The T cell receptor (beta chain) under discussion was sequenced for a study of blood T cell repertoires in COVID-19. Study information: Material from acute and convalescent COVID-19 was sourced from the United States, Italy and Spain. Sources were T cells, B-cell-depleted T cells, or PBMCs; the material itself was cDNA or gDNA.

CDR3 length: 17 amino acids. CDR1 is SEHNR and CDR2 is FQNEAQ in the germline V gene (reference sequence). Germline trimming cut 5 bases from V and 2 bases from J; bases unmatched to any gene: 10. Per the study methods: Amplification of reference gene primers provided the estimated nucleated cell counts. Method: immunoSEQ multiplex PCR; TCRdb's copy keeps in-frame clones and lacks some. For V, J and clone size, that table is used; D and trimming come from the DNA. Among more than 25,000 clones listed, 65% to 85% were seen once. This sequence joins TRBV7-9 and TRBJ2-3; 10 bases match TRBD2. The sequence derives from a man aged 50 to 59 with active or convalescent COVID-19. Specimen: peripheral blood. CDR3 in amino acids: CASSPGTSAYHTDTQYF. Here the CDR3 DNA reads TGTGCCAGCAGCCCCGGGACTAGCGCGTACCACACAGATACGCAGTATTTT.